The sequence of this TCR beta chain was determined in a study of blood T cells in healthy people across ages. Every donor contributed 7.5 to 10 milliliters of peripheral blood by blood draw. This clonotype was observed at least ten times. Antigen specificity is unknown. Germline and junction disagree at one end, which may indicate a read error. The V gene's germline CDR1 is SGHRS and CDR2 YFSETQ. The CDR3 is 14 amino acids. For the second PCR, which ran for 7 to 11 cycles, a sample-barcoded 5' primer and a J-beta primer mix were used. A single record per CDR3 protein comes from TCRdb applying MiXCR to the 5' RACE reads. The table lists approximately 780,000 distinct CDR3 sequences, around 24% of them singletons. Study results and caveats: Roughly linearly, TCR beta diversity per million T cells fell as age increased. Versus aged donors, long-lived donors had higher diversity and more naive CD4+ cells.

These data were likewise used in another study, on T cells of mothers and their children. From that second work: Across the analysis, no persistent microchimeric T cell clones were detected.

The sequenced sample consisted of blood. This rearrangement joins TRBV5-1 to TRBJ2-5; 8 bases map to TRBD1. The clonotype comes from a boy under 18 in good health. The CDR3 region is CASSSGQGRETQYF. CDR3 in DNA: TGTGCCAGCAGCTCAGGACAGGGAAGAGAGACCCAGTACTTC.